Below, 7 T cell receptor beta chains from the same sample are listed, as sequenced in a study of cytomegalovirus exposure and HLA in healthy donors. Vbeta (60) and Jbeta (13) primers were used in the PCR. The table came from immunoSEQ multiplex PCR; TCRdb's copy has only in-frame clones and leaves some out. The sample data list approximately 120,000 clones. The source material was PBMCs. These receptors were collected from a man between 18 and 35 years old in good health and CMV-seronegative.

The chain carries TRBV9 and TRBJ1-1, with D unclear. The CDR3 extends over 15 amino acids. The V end was cut by 0 bases, the J end by 5 bases, with 14 bases between. Germline CDR1 SGDLS, CDR2 YYNGEE. The CDR3 sequence: CASSVEGRPGTEAFF. Here the CDR3 DNA reads TGTGCCAGCAGCGTAGAAGGGAGACCGGGGACTGAAGCTTTCTTT. Using reference TRBV9 and TRBJ1-1 for the parts outside the CDR3, the full variable domain is DSGVTQTPKHLITATGQRVTLRCSPRSGDLSVYWYQQSLDQGLQFLIQYYNGEERAKGNILERFSAQQFPDLHSELNLSSLELGDSALYFCASSVEGRPGTEAFFGQGTRLTVV.

This rearrangement joins TRBV5-1 to TRBJ1-2; 9 nucleotides match TRBD1. CDR3 length equals 14 residues. The V segment lost 0 bases and the J segment 11 bases; nucleotides outside the gene matches: 8. Germline V CDR1 and CDR2: SGHRS, YFSETQ. CDR3 in amino acids: CASSLGDRASPYTF. CDR3 nucleotides: TGCGCCAGCAGCTTGGGGGACAGGGCATCACCTTACACCTTC.

CDR3 protein: CASSQVSGGAYQETQYF. In nucleotides, the CDR3 is TGCGCCAGCAGCCAAGTGAGCGGGGGGGCCTACCAAGAGACCCAGTACTTC. The V and J genes are TRBV4-1 and TRBJ2-5; 10 bases map to TRBD2. The CDR3 covers 17 residues. Germline V gene lookup returns CDR1 MGHRA and CDR2 YSYEKL. J was trimmed by 0 bases and V by 1 base; bases with no gene match: 5.

This chain connects TRBV9 to TRBJ2-2, with 9 bases identical to TRBD1. Trimming removed 3 bases from V and 3 bases from J; junction bases left unmatched: 3. CDR3 size: 15 residues. Germline CDR1 reads SGDLS; CDR2 reads YYNGEE. CDR3 loop: CASSAGQGDTGELFF. The CDR3 DNA sequence: TGTGCCAGCAGCGCGGGACAGGGAGACACCGGGGAGCTGTTTTTT.

The chain combines TRBV6-5 with TRBJ2-2, with 7 bases lining up with TRBD1. The germline gives CDR1 MNHEY, CDR2 SVGAGI. This CDR3 is 16 amino acids long. V was pared by 0 bases and J by 5 bases, with 6 bases of the junction left unmatched. Written as DNA, the CDR3 is TGTGCCAGCAGTTACTCCTCAGGGGGAGAAACCGGGGAGCTGTTTTTT. Encoded protein: CASSYSSGGETGELFF.

J is TRBJ2-1 and V is TRBV6-5; 8 nucleotides match TRBD2. This CDR3 is 15 amino acids long. V dropped 4 bases and J dropped 3; count of bases not matched to a gene: 5. Per germline, CDR1 MNHEY and CDR2 SVGAGI. The CDR3 protein is CASSSTSGRYNEQFF. The DNA of the CDR3 is TGTGCCAGCAGTTCCACTAGCGGCCGCTACAATGAGCAGTTCTTC.

The chain links TRBV6-5 to TRBJ1-1, with 8 bases matching TRBD1. The CDR3 totals 13 residues. Germline V gene lookup returns CDR1 MNHEY and CDR2 SVGAGI. Trimming cost V 0 bases and J 10 bases; bases outside gene matches: 4. The CDR3 sequence: CASSYSDRAGAFF. The CDR3 bases are TGTGCCAGCAGTTACTCGGACAGGGCCGGAGCTTTCTTT.